This T cell receptor beta chain was found in a study of cytomegalovirus exposure and HLA in healthy donors (dated by TCRdb to 2017 to 2019). As for the study more broadly: In an earlier analysis of 587 of the donors, under 300 Gb of sequence data and 100 million or so unique TCR beta sequences from about 179 million T cells were reported. A later analysis re-analyzed previously published TCR beta repertoires from about 730 donors and added high-resolution HLA genotyping to study TCR occurrence patterns. High-throughput TCR immunosequencing, statistical association of individual TCRs with disease status, and machine learning were combined to predict cytomegalovirus infection status. Across 300 to 500 genotyped donors of the cohort, an average of about 240,000 unique TCR beta nucleotide sequences per donor were sequenced, and roughly 18% of those sequences were non-productive. Donor age, sex, ethnicity and CMV serostatus were compiled together with the repertoire data. The number of donors typed differed by locus, with roughly 620-640 for A, B, C, DRB1 and DQB1, roughly 550 for DQA1, nearly 610 for DPA1, and some 440 for DPB1. All discovery cohort repertoires had been generated using a single sequencing platform. The aim of the study was to test whether cataloging public T cell receptors could identify signatures of past pathogen exposure. A later genetic analysis used genome-wide SNP genotypes for about 60% of the roughly 700 donors, treating that subset as a discovery cohort. HLA typing included class I and class II loci at four-digit resolution. The study used immunosequencing to profile the T cell repertoires of around 600 subjects and linked those repertoires to cytomegalovirus serostatus. About five DR-DQ haplotypes were treated as single units for association and clustering because of strong linkage in the cohort. Rather than drawing on any new phenotypic data, the later analysis identified candidate immune exposures from TCR beta sequences and the way those sequences occurred across donors. Among the roughly 410 genotyped donors, approximately 77% belonged to the genetic ancestry cluster associated with self-reported Caucasian donors. A separate validation cohort of approximately 120 different subjects was used in addition to the roughly 700-subject first cohort. Roughly 300 gigabases of sequencing data and 78 million or so unique TCR sequences were included in an early release covering 550 to 650 HLA-typed donors. An earlier analysis of 587 of the donors used high-throughput TCR beta sequencing to judge whether each TCR beta V gene segment behaved as functional or pseudogenic. What the research found in general, with its limitations: V-gene and J-gene trimming of TCR beta chains was associated with a missense DCLRE1C variant in a later genetic analysis, and the association was replicated in an independent cohort. CMV serostatus was the only immune exposure information available for the cohort. A later analysis found that TCR association rates varied across HLA loci, with DRB1 alleles showing the most associated TCRs and HLA-C alleles the fewest. Sequencing depth was assumed to be roughly uniform across donors in the presence/absence analyses, though that assumption may not hold. In the study, about 150 TCR beta chains were listed as associated with cytomegalovirus. Compared with equally common non-associated chains, HLA-associated TCR beta chains in a later analysis were more clonally expanded and had lower generation probabilities. A further reported finding was that TCR beta sequences accurately predicted the HLA-A and HLA-B alleles for most subjects in the first cohort. In a later analysis, some 17,000 TCR beta sequences were associated with specific HLA alleles at a false discovery rate of 0.05. When HLA alleles, especially DR and DQ, strongly co-occurred, TCR associations were difficult to assign to individual alleles. In this cohort, only TCR beta chains were sequenced, and detectable features were limited by the absence of alpha or paired-chain data. According to a later genetic analysis, donors in an Asian-associated ancestry cluster had fewer N-insertions in productive TCRs than the approximately 610-donor mean. A later analysis found that most CMV-associated TCR beta chains appeared HLA-restricted, with HLA associations seemingly driven largely by CMV exposure. Because HLA typing was unavailable for some donors at each locus, only the typed subset was used in association tests. Some IMGT-functional V segments, including TRBV6-2 and TRBV6-3, could not be distinguished by the 87-base-pair reads and were therefore excluded. Roughly 15 rarely observed V segments, including chromosome 9 orphons, were excluded from the earlier analysis of approximately 500 of the donors because counts were too low. Correlated functional status among segregating V segments might be attributable to linkage disequilibrium, but an unknown experimental factor could not be ruled out. In an earlier analysis of 587 of the donors, most TCR beta V segments were observed in productive rearrangements about 87% or about 30% of the time, broadly matching IMGT annotations. A later analysis reported that several top co-occurrence clusters appeared linked to parvovirus B19, influenza, CMV and Epstein-Barr virus. The authors suggested that the approach could potentially be extended to other disease states and immunological phenotypes. A cluster of highly shared sequence variants was judged likely to represent a technical artifact of the sequencing pipeline. Cytomegalovirus status was reported to be diagnosed by the classifier with high specificity and sensitivity in both the original and validation cohorts. While some public TCRs were present in many individuals, most TCR sequences turned up only very rarely across donors. In vitro tests confirmed that a few of the cytomegalovirus-associated TCR beta chains recognize cytomegalovirus antigens.

This clone was counted between two and nine times. It lacks a known antigen. One base away there is no much larger clone; base qualities are not given. In total, 666 healthy bone marrow donors made up the cohort. At the time of sampling, every cohort member was nominally healthy, though immune exposures that went unrecorded were likely present. The donor tested CMV seropositive, placing the donor among the approximately 310 seropositive members of the cohort. A peripheral blood sample was provided by each donor, and peripheral blood mononuclear cells were used for TCR beta sequencing. The Qiagen DNeasy Blood Extraction Kit was used to extract genomic DNA from the blood cell samples. The library was made by the immunoSEQ multiplex PCR assay. The multiplex PCR relied on a mix of 60 forward primers for TCR Vbeta segments and 13 reverse primers for TCR Jbeta segments. A multiplex PCR assay on genomic DNA amplified the CDR3 region of rearranged TCR beta genes. The amplified TCR beta libraries were sequenced on the Illumina HiSeq System as 87-base-pair reads. The authors' analysis ran thus. In a later analysis, some 80 million unique TCR beta chains were counted across the approximately 640 repertoires, and about 10 million of these chains were shared by at least two donors. Raw reads were error-corrected and collapsed into unique sequences by a nearest-neighbor algorithm in which closely related sequences were merged to remove PCR and sequencing errors. V, D and J gene segments were assigned by aligning CDR3 sequences to IMGT reference sequences. For a sequence to be retained, a match of at least six nucleotides to both a V gene segment and a J gene segment was required. A rearrangement was called productive if the CDR3 had no stop codons and remained in frame with V and J, and every other rearrangement was called non-productive. Following IMGT convention, CDR3 was defined as the stretch from the second conserved V-encoded cysteine to the conserved J-encoded phenylalanine. The earlier analysis of about 500 of the donors excluded sequences that lacked an unambiguous match to a single V gene segment. An earlier analysis of 550 to 650 of the donors classified V segments as functional when productive rearrangements were above 56.7% and as segregating when the standard deviation between donors was above 5%. A statistical classification framework was developed to diagnose cytomegalovirus status using the catalog of TCR beta chain sequences. A later analysis assigned V and J genes by comparing TCR nucleotide sequences with IMGT/GENE-DB human TR gene sequences. Using the TCRdist pipeline, a later analysis assigned CDR3 sequences along with most-parsimonious VDJ recombination scenarios. In a later analysis, each TCR beta chain was defined by its CDR3 amino acid sequence together with its V-gene family, and reads lacking a unique V-gene family were excluded. To address suspected cross-contamination and a sequencing artifact, a later analysis removed around 590 highly shared, low-generation-probability nucleotide sequences. For each public chain, a later analysis derived a clonal expansion index from normalized ranks of inferred template counts within each repertoire. In a later analysis, generation probabilities were computed with a VDJ recombination model fitted to out-of-frame rearrangements, and the resulting probabilities were checked against IGoR. Hypergeometric tests were used in a later analysis to score TCR-TCR, TCR-HLA and TCR-CMV co-occurrence, with a repertoire-size bias correction applied to the TCR pairs. In a later analysis, false discovery rates were estimated by permuting HLA or CMV assignments 20 times. A later analysis grouped co-occurring TCRs with DBSCAN, adding TCRdist sequence similarity when clustering within HLA-allele-positive subsets. Repertoires with fewer than 30,000 or more than 120,000 public chains were left out of co-occurrence clustering, as were about five repertoires with anomalous nucleotide sharing. Imported from immuneACCESS, the table was reduced by TCRdb to in-frame sequences with V and J called. These copies leave out some clones; in studies compared against another copy, an unresolved V gene accounts for under half, and the cause of the remainder is not known. The DNA gave D and trimming, while V, J and clone size come from that table. For this sample there are about 160,000 clones; approximately 80% appear just once. About 3.4% of the sample is held by the ten biggest clonotypes.

CDR1 SQVTM and CDR2 ANQGSEA are derived from the germline V gene. The CDR3, cysteine through phenylalanine, is 15 amino acids long. Solely the CDR3 DNA is kept, with 45 bases framed from the first base. V lost 4 bases and J lost 5 bases, and the count of bases not matched to a germline gene is 11. This receptor chain uses TRBV29-1 and TRBJ1-2; 9 nucleotides in the junction match TRBD1. The material sequenced was PBMCs. This receptor was identified in a woman between 45 and 65 years old in good health and CMV-seropositive. Here the CDR3 is given as CSVGGQGALSYGYTF. In nucleotides, the sequence is TGCAGCGTTGGGGGACAGGGTGCCCTTTCATATGGCTACACCTTC.